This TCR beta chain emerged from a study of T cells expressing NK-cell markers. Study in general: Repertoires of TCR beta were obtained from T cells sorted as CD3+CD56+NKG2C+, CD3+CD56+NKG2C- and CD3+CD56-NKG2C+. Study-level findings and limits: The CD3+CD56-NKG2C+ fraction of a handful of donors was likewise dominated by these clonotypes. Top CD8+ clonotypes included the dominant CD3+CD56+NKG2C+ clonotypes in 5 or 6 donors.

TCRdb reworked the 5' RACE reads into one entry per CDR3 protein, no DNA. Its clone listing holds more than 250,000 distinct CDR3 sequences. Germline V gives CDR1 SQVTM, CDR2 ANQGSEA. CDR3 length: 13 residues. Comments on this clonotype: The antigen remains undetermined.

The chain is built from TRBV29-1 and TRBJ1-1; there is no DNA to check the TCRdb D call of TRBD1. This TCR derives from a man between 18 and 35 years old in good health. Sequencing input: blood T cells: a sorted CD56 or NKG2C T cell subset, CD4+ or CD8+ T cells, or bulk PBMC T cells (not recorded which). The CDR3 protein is CSDSGPRNTEAFF.